Presented here are 9 T cell receptor beta chains from one specimen sequenced in a study of identical twins. One entry per CDR3 protein results from TCRdb running MiXCR on the 5' RACE reads. The data hold 550,000 to 700,000 distinct CDR3 sequences, with just under 10% observed a single time. This sample was also put to use in a study of yellow fever vaccine responses in identical twins.

Sequenced: PBMCs. The receptors originated from a woman between 18 and 29 years old in good health.

This clonotype was counted ten times or more. V gene TRBV2 combines with J gene TRBJ1-1; no firm D call. Trimming took off 5 bases at V and 5 bases at J, with 12 bases between the two ends. The CDR3 length is 13 residues. Germline V CDR1 and CDR2: SNHLY, FYNNEI. CDR3 protein: CASSSSPDTEAFF. CDR3 nucleotide sequence: TGTGCCAGCAGTAGCTCCCCCGATACTGAAGCTTTCTTT.

In this sample, this clonotype turned up many times. The genes are TRBV21-1 and TRBJ1-4; whether TRBD1, the table's D call, matches the DNA was not checked. TRBV21-1 is an annotated pseudogene. CDR3 length: 16 amino acids. CDR3 region: CASSTRKDRGHEKLFF. CDR3 DNA: TGTGCCAGCAGCACCAGAAAGGACAGGGGGCATGAAAAACTGTTTTTT.

This clonotype appeared a single time. The V call is TRBV20-1, the J call TRBJ2-7; 7 nucleotides match TRBD1. CDR1 and CDR2 (germline): DFQATT, SNEGSKA (reference sequence). This CDR3 is built from 14 residues. Losses at the gene ends were 6 bases for V and 2 bases for J; bases not matched to a gene: 10. The CDR3 nucleotides read TGCAGTGCCTCAAAACGGGGACAGCCCTACGAGCAGTACTTC. Residues: CSASKRGQPYEQYF.

The chain employs TRBV11-2 and TRBJ2-1, with TRBD2 matching 9 bases. The J segment lost 6 bases and the V segment lost 0 bases, leaving 6 bases of the junction unmatched. The CDR3 has 16 amino acids. The V gene's germline CDR1 is SGHAT and CDR2 FQNNGV. The CDR3 spells CASSLERLAGTNEQFF. The CDR3 nucleotides read TGTGCCAGCAGCTTAGAACGGCTAGCGGGGACCAATGAGCAGTTCTTC.

This chain connects TRBV20-1 to TRBJ2-5; the D is unclear. The CDR3 totals 13 residues. The germline V gene has CDR1 DFQATT and CDR2 SNEGSKA (reference sequence). Trimming took off 6 bases at V and 0 bases at J, with 11 bases between the two ends. CDR3 coding DNA: TGCAGTGCCAGATCGCAGTACCAAGAGACCCAGTACTTC. Its translation: CSARSQYQETQYF.

The rearrangement joins TRBV12-2 to TRBJ2-1; the table's D call, TRBD2, has no DNA check behind it. TRBV12-2 is shown as a pseudogene. This CDR3 has 22 residues. CDR3 residues: CASRLARCDERNLHYSYNEQFF. In DNA, the CDR3 is TGTGCAAGTCGCTTAGCGAGGTGTGATGAGCGGAACCTTCATTACTCCTACAATGAGCAGTTCTTC.

This clonotype has just a few counts. The chain combines TRBV12-5 with TRBJ2-7, with D unclear. The CDR3 length is 13 residues. Germline V gene data show CDR1 as LGHNT and CDR2 as FRNRAP. V lost 1 base to trimming and J lost 9 bases, with 13 bases between them. CDR3 DNA: TGTGCTAGTGGTTTGGATGGTGGTTGGGCGCAGTACTTC. This codes for CASGLDGGWAQYF.

This clonotype was seen repeatedly, ten times or more. The chain couples TRBV7-2 to TRBJ2-5; 13 nucleotides line up with TRBD2. The J segment lost 3 bases and the V segment lost 6 bases, leaving 4 bases of the junction unmatched. The length of the CDR3 is 15 residues. The germline CDR1 and CDR2 sequences are SGHTA and FQGNSA. CDR3 loop: CASSPGLAGEETQYF. DNA of the CDR3: TGTGCCAGCAGTCCCGGACTAGCGGGAGAAGAGACCCAGTACTTC.

This clonotype was seen a few times. The V gene is TRBV6-2 or TRBV6-3, the J gene TRBJ2-1, with 8 positions matching TRBD2. The CDR3 is 17 amino acids. From germline, CDR1 is MNHEY and CDR2 SVGEGT. J gave up 8 bases and V 2 bases, and 14 bases lay outside the gene matches. Written as DNA, the CDR3 is TGTGCCAGCAGTTACAAAGTTTCGGGGGGGCGCATATATGAGCAGTTCTTC. Protein product: CASSYKVSGGRIYEQFF.